This TCR beta chain was sequenced during a study of CD8 T cells in Susac syndrome. Random hexamers primed reverse transcription of roughly 0.5 to 1 ug RNA. The authors amplified TCR beta CDR3 across 54 Vbeta and 13 Jbeta using immunoSEQ multiplex PCR. TCRdb independently ran MiXCR on the immunoSEQ multiplex PCR reads; one entry per CDR3 protein. This sample carries about 180,000 distinct CDR3 sequences, approximately 93% of them seen once, and the ten largest clones take roughly 0.094%. With V trimmed by 1 base and J by 4 bases, 6 bases remained unmatched. Germline V gives CDR1 SNHLY, CDR2 FYNNEI. CDR3 length equals 15 residues. The study sequenced TCR beta in blood CD8+ and CD4+ T cells. The TEMRA cells underwent FACS enrichment, while the CD8+ and CD4+ T cells underwent negative isolation.

This TCR came from a human donor with multiple sclerosis. J is TRBJ2-7 and V is TRBV2, with 8 bases that match TRBD1. Material for sequencing was CD4+ T cells from PBMCs. CDR3 nucleotides: TGTGCCAGCAGTGAAGAAGCCAGGGGGCCTTACGAGCAGTACTTC. Protein: CASSEEARGPYEQYF.